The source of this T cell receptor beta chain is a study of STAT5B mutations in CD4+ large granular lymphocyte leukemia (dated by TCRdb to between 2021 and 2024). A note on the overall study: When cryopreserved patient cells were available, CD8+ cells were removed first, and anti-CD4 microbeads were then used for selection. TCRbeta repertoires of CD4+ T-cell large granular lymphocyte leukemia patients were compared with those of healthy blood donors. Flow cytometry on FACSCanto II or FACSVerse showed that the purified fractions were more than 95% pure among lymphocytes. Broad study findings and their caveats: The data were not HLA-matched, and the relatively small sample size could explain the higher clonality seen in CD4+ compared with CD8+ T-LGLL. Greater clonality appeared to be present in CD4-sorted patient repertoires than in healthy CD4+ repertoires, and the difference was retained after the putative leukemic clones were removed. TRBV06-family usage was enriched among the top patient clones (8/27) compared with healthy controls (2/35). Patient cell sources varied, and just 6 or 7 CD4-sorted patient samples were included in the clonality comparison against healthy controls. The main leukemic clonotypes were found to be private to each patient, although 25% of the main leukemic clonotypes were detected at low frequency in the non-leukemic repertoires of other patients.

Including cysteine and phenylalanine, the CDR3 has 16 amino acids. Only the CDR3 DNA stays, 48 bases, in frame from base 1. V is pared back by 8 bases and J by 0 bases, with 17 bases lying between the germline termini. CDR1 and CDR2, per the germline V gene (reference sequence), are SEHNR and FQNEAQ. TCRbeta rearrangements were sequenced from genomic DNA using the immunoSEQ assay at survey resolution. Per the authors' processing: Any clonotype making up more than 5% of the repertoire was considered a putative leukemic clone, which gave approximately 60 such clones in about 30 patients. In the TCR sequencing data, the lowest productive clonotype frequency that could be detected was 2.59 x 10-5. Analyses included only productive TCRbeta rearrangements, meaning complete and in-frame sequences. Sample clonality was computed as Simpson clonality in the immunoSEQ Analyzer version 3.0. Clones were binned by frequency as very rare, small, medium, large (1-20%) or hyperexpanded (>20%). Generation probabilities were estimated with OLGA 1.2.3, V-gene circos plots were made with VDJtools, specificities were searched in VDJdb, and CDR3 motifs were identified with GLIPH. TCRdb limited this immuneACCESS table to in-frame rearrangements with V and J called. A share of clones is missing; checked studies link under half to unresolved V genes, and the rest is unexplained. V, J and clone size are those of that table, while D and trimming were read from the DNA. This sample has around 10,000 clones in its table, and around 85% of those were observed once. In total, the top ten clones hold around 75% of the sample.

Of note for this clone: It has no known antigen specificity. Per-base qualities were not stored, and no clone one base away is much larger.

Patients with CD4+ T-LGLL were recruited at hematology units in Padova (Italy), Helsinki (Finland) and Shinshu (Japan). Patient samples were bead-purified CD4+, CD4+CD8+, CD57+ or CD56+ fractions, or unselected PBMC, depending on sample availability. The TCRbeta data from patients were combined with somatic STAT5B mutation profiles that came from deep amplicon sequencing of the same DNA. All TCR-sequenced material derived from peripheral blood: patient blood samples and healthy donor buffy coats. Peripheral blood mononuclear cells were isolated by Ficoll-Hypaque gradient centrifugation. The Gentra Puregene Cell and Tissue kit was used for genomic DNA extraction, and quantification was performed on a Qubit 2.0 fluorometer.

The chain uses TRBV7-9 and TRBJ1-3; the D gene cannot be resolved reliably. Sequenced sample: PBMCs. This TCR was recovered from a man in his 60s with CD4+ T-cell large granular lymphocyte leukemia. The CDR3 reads CASSAPVGFSGNTIYF. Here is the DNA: TGTGCCAGCTCCGCCCCGGTGGGCTTCTCTGGAAACACCATATATTTT. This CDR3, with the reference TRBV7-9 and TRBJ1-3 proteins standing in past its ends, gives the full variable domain DTGVSQNPRHKITKRGQNVTFRCDPISEHNRLYWYRQTLGQGPEFLTYFQNEAQLEKSRLLSDRFSAERPKGSFSTLEIQRTEQGDSAMYLCASSAPVGFSGNTIYFGEGSWLTVV.